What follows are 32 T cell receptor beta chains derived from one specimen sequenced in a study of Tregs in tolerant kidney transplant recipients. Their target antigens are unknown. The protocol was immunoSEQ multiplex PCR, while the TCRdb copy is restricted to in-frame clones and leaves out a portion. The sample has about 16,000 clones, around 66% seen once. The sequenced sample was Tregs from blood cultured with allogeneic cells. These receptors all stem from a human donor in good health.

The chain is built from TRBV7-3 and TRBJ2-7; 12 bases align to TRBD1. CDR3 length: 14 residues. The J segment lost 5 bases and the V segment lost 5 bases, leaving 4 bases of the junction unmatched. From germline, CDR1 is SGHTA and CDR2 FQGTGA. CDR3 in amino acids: CASSQGTGGHEQYF. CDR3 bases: TGTGCCAGCAGCCAAGGGACAGGGGGCCACGAGCAGTACTTC.

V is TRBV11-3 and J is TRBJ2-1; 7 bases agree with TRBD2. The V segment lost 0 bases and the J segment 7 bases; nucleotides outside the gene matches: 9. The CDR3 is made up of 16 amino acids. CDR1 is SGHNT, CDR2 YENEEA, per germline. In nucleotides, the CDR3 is TGTGCCAGCAGCTTAGAAAGACTAGCCATTTCAAATGAGCAGTTCTTC. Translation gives CASSLERLAISNEQFF.

CDR3: CAWSMLAKNIQYF. The CDR3 nucleotides read TGTGCCTGGAGTATGCTAGCCAAAAACATTCAGTACTTC. The chain joins TRBV30 to TRBJ2-4; D gene ambiguous. Germline CDR1 GTSNPN, CDR2 SVGIG (reference sequence). The CDR3 consists of 13 residues. The V end lost 2 bases, the J end lost 0 bases, and 5 bases lay between the germline ends.

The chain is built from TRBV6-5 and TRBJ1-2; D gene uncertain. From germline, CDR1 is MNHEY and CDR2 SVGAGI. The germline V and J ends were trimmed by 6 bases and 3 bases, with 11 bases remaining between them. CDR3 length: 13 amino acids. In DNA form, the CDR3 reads TGTGCCAGCAGCGAGAGCCCCGACTATGGCTACACCTTC. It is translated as CASSESPDYGYTF.

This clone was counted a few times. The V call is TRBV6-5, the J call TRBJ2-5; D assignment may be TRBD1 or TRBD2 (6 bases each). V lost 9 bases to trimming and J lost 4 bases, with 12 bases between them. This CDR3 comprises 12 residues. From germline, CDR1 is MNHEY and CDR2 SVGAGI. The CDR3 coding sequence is TGTGCCAGTTCTAGGGGGGCAGAGACCCAGTACTTC. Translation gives CASSRGAETQYF.

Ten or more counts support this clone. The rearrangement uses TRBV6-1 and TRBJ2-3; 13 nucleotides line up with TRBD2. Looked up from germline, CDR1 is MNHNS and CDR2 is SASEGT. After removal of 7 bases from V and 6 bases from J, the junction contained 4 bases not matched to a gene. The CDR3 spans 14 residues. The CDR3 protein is CASNRLAGGDTQYF. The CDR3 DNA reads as TGTGCCAGCAACCGACTAGCGGGGGGCGATACGCAGTATTTT.

The CDR3 spells CASSPWTRGNEQFF. The CDR3 bases are TGTGCCAGCAGCCCATGGACTAGAGGTAATGAGCAGTTCTTC. V gene TRBV9 combines with J gene TRBJ2-1, with 7 bases that match TRBD2. With V trimmed by 4 bases and J by 7 bases, 8 bases remained unmatched. Germline V gene sequence: CDR1 SGDLS, CDR2 YYNGEE. CDR3 length equals 14 residues. Drawing the rest from reference TRBV9 and TRBJ2-1, the complete variable domain is DSGVTQTPKHLITATGQRVTLRCSPRSGDLSVYWYQQSLDQGLQFLIQYYNGEERAKGNILERFSAQQFPDLHSELNLSSLELGDSALYFCASSPWTRGNEQFFGPGTRLTVL.

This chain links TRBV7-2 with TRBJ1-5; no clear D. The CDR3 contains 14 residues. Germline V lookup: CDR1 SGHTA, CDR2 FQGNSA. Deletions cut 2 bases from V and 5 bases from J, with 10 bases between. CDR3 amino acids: CASSLHAGDQPQHF. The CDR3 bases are TGTGCCAGCAGCTTACACGCAGGCGATCAGCCCCAGCATTTT.

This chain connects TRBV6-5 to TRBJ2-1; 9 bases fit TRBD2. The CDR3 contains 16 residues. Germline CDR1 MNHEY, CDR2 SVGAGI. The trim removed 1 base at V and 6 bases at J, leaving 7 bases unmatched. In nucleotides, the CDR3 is TGTGCCAGCAGTTACTGGGGCGGGAGGGCCACCAATGAGCAGTTCTTC. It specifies CASSYWGGRATNEQFF.

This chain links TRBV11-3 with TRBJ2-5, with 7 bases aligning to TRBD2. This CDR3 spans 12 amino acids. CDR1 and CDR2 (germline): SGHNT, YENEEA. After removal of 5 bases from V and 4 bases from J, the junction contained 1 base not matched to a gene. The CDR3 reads CASSAGVETQYF. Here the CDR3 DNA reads TGTGCCAGCAGCGCGGGAGTAGAGACCCAGTACTTC. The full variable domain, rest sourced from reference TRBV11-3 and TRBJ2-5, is EAGVVQSPRYKIIEKKQPVAFWCNPISGHNTLYWYLQNLGQGPELLIRYENEEAVDDSQLPKDRFSAERLKGVDSTLKIQPAELGDSAVYLCASSAGVETQYFGPGTRLLVL.

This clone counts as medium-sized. CDR3 bases: TGTGCCAGCTCACCTAGCGGGAGTGGCACCGGGGAGCTGTTTTTT. Its protein is CASSPSGSGTGELFF. J is TRBJ2-2 and V is TRBV18, with 9 positions matching TRBD2. Germline CDR1 and CDR2: KGHSH and LQKENI. The CDR3 extends over 15 amino acids. Germline trimming cut 3 bases from V and 4 bases from J; bases unmatched to any gene: 3.

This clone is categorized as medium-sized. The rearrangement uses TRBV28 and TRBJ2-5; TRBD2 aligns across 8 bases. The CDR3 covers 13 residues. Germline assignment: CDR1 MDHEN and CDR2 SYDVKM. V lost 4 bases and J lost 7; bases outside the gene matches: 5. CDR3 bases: TGTGCCAGCAGTTCAACTAGCGGACTGACCCAGTACTTC. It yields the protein CASSSTSGLTQYF.

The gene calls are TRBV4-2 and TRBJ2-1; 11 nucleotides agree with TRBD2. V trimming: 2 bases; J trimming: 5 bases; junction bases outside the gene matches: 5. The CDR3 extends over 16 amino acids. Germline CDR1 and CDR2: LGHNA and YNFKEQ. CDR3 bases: TGTGCCAGCAGCCAACCACTAGCGGGGGATCACAATGAGCAGTTCTTC. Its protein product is CASSQPLAGDHNEQFF.

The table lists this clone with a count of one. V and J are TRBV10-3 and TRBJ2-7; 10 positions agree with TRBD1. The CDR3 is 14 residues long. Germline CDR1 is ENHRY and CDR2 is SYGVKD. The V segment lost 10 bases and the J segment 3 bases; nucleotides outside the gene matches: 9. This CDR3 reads CATNDRGPGYEQYF. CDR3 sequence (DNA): TGTGCCACCAATGACAGGGGGCCGGGCTACGAGCAGTACTTC.

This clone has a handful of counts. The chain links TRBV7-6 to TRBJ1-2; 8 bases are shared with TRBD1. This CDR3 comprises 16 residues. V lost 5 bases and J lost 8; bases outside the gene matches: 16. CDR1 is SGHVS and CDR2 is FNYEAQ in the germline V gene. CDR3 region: CASSPTPRGRPGGYTF. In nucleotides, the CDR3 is TGTGCCAGCAGCCCGACCCCCAGGGGGCGCCCGGGGGGCTACACCTTC.

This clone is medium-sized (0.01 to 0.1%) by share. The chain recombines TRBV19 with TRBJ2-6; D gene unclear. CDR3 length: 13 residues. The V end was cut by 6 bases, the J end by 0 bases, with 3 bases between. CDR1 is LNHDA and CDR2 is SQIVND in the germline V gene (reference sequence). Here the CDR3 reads CASRFSGANVLTF. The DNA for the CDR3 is TGTGCCAGTAGGTTCTCTGGGGCCAACGTCCTGACTTTC.

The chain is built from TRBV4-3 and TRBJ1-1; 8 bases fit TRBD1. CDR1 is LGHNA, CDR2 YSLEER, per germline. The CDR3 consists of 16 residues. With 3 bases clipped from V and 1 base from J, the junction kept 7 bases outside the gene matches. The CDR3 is CASSQERTGRNTEAFF. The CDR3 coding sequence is TGCGCCAGCAGCCAGGAAAGGACAGGGCGGAACACTGAAGCTTTCTTT.

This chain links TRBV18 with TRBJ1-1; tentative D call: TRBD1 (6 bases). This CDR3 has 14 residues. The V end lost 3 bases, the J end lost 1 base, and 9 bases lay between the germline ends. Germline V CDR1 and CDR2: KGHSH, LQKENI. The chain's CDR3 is CASSPQGPNTEAFF. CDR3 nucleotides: TGTGCCAGCTCACCGCAGGGGCCGAACACTGAAGCTTTCTTT.

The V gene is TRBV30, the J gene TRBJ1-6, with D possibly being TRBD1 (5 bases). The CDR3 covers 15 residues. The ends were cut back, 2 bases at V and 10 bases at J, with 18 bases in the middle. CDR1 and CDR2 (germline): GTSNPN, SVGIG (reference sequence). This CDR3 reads CAWSPTAGRGSPLHF. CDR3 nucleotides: TGTGCCTGGAGTCCCACCGCGGGGCGAGGGTCACCCCTCCACTTT.

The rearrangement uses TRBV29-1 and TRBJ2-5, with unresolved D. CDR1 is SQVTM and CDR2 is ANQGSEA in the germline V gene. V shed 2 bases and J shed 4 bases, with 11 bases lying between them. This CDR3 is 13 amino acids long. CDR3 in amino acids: CSVEPRIGETQYF. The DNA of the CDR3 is TGCAGCGTTGAACCCAGGATAGGAGAGACCCAGTACTTC.

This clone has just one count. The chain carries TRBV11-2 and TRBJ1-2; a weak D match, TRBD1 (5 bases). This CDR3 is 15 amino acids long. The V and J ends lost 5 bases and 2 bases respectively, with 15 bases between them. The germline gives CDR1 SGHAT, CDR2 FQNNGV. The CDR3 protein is CASSQGAGRNYGYTF. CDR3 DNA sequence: TGTGCCAGCAGCCAAGGGGCAGGGCGAAACTATGGCTACACCTTC.

CDR3 nucleotides: TGTGCCAGCAGTTTCAGGGCTTGGCAGGACGCCTACGAGCAGTACTTC. Its protein is CASSFRAWQDAYEQYF. V and J are TRBV27 and TRBJ2-7, with a tentative D call TRBD1 (5 bases). The CDR3 loop spans 16 amino acids. The germline V gene has CDR1 MNHEY and CDR2 SMNVEV (reference sequence). V was shortened by 3 bases and J by 2 bases, with 17 bases between the two germline ends.

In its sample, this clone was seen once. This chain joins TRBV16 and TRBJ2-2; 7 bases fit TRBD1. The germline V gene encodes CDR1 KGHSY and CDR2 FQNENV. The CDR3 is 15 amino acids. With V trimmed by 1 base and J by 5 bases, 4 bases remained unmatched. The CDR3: CASSQFRGSTGELFF. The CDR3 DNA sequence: TGTGCCAGCAGCCAATTCAGGGGGAGTACCGGGGAGCTGTTTTTT.

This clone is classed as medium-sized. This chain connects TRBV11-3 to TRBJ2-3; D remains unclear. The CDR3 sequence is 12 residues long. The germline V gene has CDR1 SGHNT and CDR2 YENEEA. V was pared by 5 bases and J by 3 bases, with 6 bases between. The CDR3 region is CASSLGTDTQYF. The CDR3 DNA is TGTGCCAGCAGCCTTGGGACAGATACGCAGTATTTT.

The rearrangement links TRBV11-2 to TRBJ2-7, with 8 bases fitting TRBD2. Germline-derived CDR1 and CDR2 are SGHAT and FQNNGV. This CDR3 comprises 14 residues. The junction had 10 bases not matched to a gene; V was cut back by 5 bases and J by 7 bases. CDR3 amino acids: CASSARRGAGEQYF. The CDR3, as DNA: TGTGCCAGCAGCGCCCGGCGGGGGGCGGGGGAGCAGTACTTC.

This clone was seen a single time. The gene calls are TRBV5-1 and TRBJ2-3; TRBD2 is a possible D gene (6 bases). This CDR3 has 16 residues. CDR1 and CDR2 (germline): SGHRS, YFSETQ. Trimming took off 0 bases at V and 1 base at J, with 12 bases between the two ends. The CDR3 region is CASSLAGGGGTDTQYF. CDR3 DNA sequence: TGCGCCAGCAGCTTGGCAGGAGGAGGGGGCACAGATACGCAGTATTTT. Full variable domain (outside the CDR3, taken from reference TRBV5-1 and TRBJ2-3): KAGVTQTPRYLIKTRGQQVTLSCSPISGHRSVSWYQQTPGQGLQFLFEYFSETQRNKGNFPGRFSGRQFSNSRSEMNVSTLELGDSALYLCASSLAGGGGTDTQYFGPGTRLTVL.

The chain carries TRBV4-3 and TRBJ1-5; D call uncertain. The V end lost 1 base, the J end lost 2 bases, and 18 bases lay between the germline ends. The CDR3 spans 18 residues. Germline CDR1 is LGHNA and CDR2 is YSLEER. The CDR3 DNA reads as TGCGCCAGCAGCCAAGCAAGATTTTGGGGTGGCGGCAATCAGCCCCAGCATTTT. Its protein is CASSQARFWGGGNQPQHF.

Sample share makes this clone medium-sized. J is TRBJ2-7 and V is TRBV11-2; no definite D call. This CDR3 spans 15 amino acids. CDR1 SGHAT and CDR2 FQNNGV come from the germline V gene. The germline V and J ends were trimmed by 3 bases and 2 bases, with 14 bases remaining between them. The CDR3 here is CASSFLPSRAYEQYF. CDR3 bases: TGTGCCAGCAGCTTCCTACCTTCTAGGGCCTACGAGCAGTACTTC.

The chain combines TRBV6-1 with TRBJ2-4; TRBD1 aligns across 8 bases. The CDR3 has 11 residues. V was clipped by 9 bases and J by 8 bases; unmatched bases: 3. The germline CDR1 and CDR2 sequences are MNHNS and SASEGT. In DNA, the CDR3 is TGTGCCAGTGGACAGGGTGACATTCAGTACTTC. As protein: CASGQGDIQYF.

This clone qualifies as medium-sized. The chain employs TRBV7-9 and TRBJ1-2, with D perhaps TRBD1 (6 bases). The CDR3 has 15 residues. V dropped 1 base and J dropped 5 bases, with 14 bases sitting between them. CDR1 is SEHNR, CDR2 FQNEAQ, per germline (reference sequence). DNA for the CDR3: TGTGCCAGCAGCTTAGAGGGGGTGGCGACATATGGCTACACCTTC. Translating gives CASSLEGVATYGYTF.

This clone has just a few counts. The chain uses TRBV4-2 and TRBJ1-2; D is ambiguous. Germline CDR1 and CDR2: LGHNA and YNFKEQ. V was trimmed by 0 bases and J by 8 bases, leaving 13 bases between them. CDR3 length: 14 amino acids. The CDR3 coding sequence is TGTGCCAGCAGCCAAGATAGGAGAGTCAACGGCTACACCTTC. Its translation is CASSQDRRVNGYTF.

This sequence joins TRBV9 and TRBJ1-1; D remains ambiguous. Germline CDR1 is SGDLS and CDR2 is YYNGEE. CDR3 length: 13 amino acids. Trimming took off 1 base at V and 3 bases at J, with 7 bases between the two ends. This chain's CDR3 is CASSVQRDTEAFF. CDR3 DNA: TGTGCCAGCAGCGTACAGAGGGACACTGAAGCTTTCTTT. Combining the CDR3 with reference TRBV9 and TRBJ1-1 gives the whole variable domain DSGVTQTPKHLITATGQRVTLRCSPRSGDLSVYWYQQSLDQGLQFLIQYYNGEERAKGNILERFSAQQFPDLHSELNLSSLELGDSALYFCASSVQRDTEAFFGQGTRLTVV.